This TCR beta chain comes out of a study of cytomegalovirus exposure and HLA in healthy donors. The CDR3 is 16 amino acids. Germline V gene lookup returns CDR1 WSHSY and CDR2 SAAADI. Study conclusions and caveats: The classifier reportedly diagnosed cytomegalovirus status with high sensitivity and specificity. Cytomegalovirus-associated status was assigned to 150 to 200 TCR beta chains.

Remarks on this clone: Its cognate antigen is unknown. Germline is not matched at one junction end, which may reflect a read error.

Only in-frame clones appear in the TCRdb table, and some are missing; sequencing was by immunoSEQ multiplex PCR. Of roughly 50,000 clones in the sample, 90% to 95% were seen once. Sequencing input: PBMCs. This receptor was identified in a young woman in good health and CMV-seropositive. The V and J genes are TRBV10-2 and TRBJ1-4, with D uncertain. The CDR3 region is CATSSDIPPVGEKLFF. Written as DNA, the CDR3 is TGCGCCACCAGTTCAGACATACCCCCCGTGGGTGAAAAACTGTTTTTT.